This entry describes one T cell receptor (beta chain). Its antigen remains unidentified. The source of the sample is a study of regulatory T cells in long-lasting Graves disease. Overall study: Recently diagnosed Graves' patients had received antithyroid drugs for under 3 months.

Specified time point: newly diagnosed GD, antithyroid drugs for less than 3 months. The authors made the TCR library using RNA they extracted from PBMCs. Between the trimmed V and J ends, which lost 5 bases and 3 bases, there was a span of 14 bases. The germline gives CDR1 MNHEY, CDR2 SVGEGT. The CDR3 spans 16 residues. Relying on iRepertoire HTBI primers and Arm-PCR of CDR3 regions, the team built TCR beta libraries. TCRdb processed the multiplex PCR reads anew with MiXCR; each CDR3 protein has one entry. The sample has about 400,000 distinct CDR3 sequences; 15% to 20% are singletons. The study, taken as a whole, reports: TRBV28, TRBJ1-2 and TRBJ2-5 emerged as the favored segments in persistent disease. Persistent Graves' patients showed less TCR diversity than newly diagnosed patients showed.

These sequences were also reported in another study, on T cells in Graves' hyperthyroidism and ophthalmopathy.

This clonotype was obtained from a woman aged 18 to 35 with Graves disease. The sample was peripheral blood mononuclear cells (PBMCs), taken at new diagnosis, from a patient treated with antithyroid drugs. The genes are TRBV6-2 or TRBV6-3 and TRBJ2-6; TRBD1 might be the D (6 bases). The CDR3 DNA reads TGTGCCAGCAGTGCGACACCAGGGGATGGGGCCAACGTCCTGACTTTC. Encoded protein: CASSATPGDGANVLTF.